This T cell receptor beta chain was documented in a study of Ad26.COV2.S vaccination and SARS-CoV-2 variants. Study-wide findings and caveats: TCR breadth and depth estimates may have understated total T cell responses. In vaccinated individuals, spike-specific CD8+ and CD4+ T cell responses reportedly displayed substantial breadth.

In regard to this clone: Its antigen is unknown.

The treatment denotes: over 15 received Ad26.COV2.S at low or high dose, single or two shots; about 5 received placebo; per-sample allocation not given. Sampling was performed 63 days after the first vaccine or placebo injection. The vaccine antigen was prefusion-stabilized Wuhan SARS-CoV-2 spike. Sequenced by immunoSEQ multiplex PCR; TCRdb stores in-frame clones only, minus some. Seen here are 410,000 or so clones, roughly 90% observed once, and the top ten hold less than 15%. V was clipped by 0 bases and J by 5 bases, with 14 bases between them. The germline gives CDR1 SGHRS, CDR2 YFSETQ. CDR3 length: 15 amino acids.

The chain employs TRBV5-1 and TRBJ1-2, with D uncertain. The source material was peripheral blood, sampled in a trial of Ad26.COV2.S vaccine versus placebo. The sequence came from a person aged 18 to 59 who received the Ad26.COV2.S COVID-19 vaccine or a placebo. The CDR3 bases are TGCGCCAGCAGCTTGGAACCCGGGGTCGGGTATGGCTACACCTTC. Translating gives CASSLEPGVGYGYTF.